This T cell receptor (beta chain) was captured by sequencing in a study of beta chain features in type 1 diabetes. The V and J ends lost 1 base and 8 bases respectively, with 14 bases between them. Germline-derived CDR1 and CDR2 are MGHRA and YSYEKL. This CDR3 has 14 residues. What was sequenced were expressed TCRB transcripts, since all of the isolated RNA had been reverse transcribed. Sequenced by immunoSEQ multiplex PCR; TCRdb stores in-frame clones only, minus some. The sample shows more than 350,000 clones, 11% of them seen only once. This receptor was identified in a woman younger than 35 in good health. The V call is TRBV4-1, the J call TRBJ2-5; weak D call: TRBD2 (7 bases). The sequenced sample was naive CD4+ T cells from blood. The CDR3 here is CASSQAGGRTTQYF. The CDR3 bases are TGCGCCAGCAGCCAAGCGGGGGGCCGTACTACCCAGTACTTC.